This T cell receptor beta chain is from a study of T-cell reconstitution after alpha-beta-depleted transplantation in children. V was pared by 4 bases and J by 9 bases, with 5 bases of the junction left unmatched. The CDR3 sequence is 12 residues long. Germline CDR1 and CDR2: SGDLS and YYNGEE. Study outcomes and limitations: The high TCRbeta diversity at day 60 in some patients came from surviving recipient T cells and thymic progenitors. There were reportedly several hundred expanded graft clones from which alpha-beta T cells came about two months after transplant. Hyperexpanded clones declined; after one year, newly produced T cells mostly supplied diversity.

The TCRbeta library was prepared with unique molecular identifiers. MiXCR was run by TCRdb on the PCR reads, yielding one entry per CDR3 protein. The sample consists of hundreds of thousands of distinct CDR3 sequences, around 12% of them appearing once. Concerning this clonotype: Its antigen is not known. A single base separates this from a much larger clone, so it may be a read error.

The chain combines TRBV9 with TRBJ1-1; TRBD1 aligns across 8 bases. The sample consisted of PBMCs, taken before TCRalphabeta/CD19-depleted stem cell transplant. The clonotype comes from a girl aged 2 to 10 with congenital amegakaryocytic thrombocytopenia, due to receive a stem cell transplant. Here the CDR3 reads CASSPDRGKAFF. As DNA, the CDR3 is TGTGCCAGCAGCCCCGACAGGGGTAAAGCTTTCTTT.